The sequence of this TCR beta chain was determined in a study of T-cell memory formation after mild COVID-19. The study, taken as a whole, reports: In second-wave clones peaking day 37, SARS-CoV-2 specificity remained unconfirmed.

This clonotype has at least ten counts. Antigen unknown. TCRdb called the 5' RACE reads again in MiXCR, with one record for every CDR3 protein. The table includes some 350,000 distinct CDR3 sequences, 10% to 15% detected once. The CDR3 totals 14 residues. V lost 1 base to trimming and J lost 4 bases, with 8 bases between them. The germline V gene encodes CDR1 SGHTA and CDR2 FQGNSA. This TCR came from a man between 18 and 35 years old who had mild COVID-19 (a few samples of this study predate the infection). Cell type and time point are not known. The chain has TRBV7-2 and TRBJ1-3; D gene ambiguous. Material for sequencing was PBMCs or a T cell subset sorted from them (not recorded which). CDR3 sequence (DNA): TGTGCCAGCAGCTTAGTGGATAGGGGAAACACCATATATTTT. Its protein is CASSLVDRGNTIYF.